One T cell receptor beta chain is described in this entry. The antigen is undetermined. Additional DNA sequences in this sample encode the identical CDR3. These data originate in a study of shared clonotypes between healthy human individuals. Study-level points and caveats: A generally larger estimated richness was seen in naive subsets than in memory subsets. It was the non-shared clonotypes that had lower generation probabilities than clonotypes shared by all four donors.

Germline V gives CDR1 SNHLY, CDR2 FYNNEI. Trimming shortened V by 2 bases and J by 3 bases, and 10 bases separated the two germline ends. The CDR3 consists of 14 residues. TCRdb keeps only in-frame clones here, not all; method: immunoSEQ multiplex PCR. There are just over 2,000,000 clones in the sample; 90% to 95% occur only once, and more than 0.1% lies in the top ten. Sequencing used naive CD4+ T cells sorted from blood. Subset noted: CD45RA+ positively selected. The chain is built from TRBV2 and TRBJ1-1; possible D gene TRBD1, 5 bases. The source is a young man in good health. CDR3 amino acids: CASSERGRDTEAFF. As DNA, the CDR3 is TGTGCCAGCAGTGAAAGGGGCAGGGACACTGAAGCTTTCTTT. The complete variable domain, with remaining parts taken from reference TRBV2 and TRBJ1-1, reads EPEVTQTPSHQVTQMGQEVILRCVPISNHLYFYWYRQILGQKVEFLVSFYNNEISEKSEIFDDQFSVERPDGSNFTLKIRSTKLEDSAMYFCASSERGRDTEAFFGQGTRLTVV.